One and the same sample provided the 17 T cell receptor beta chains below, sequenced in a study of T cell responses to AZD1222 COVID-19 vaccine. Clones were sequenced by immunoSEQ multiplex PCR, and TCRdb holds only the in-frame ones, with some missing. The data contain about 130,000 clones, roughly 80% of them singletons. Here the sequenced sample was peripheral blood, taken on day 0 of AZD1222 vaccination. The receptors come from an adult in good health.

V usage is TRBV10-1 and J usage is TRBJ2-3; the match to TRBD2 covers 10 bases. With 0 bases clipped from V and 6 bases from J, the junction kept 9 bases outside the gene matches. Germline V gives CDR1 WNHNN, CDR2 SYGVQD (reference sequence). This CDR3 is 17 amino acids long. CDR3 region: CASSESAVAGGMDTQYF. The CDR3 nucleotides read TGCGCCAGCAGTGAGTCGGCGGTAGCGGGGGGTATGGATACGCAGTATTTT.

The CDR3 sequence: CASSYSSGGYNEQFF. In DNA, the CDR3 is TGTGCCAGCAGTTACTCTAGCGGGGGCTACAATGAGCAGTTCTTC. The J gene is TRBJ2-1, the V gene TRBV6-2 or TRBV6-3; the match to TRBD2 covers 9 bases. The germline CDR1 and CDR2 sequences are MNHEY and SVGEGT. The CDR3 length is 15 residues. Trimming removed 0 bases from V and 3 bases from J; junction bases left unmatched: 0.

The chain combines TRBV9 with TRBJ1-5, with D perhaps TRBD1 (5 bases). The CDR3 is 15 amino acids. The V gene's germline CDR1 is SGDLS and CDR2 YYNGEE. Trimming shortened V by 0 bases and J by 4 bases, and 11 bases separated the two germline ends. CDR3 sequence reads: CASSVAGGENQPQHF. CDR3 sequence (DNA): TGTGCCAGCAGCGTAGCCGGGGGGGAAAATCAGCCCCAGCATTTT. The full variable domain, with the rest looked up from reference TRBV9 and TRBJ1-5, is DSGVTQTPKHLITATGQRVTLRCSPRSGDLSVYWYQQSLDQGLQFLIQYYNGEERAKGNILERFSAQQFPDLHSELNLSSLELGDSALYFCASSVAGGENQPQHFGDGTRLSIL.

The chain employs TRBV28 and TRBJ2-1; 7 bases are a match to TRBD2. V was pared by 7 bases and J by 6 bases, with 12 bases of the junction left unmatched. Germline V gene lookup returns CDR1 MDHEN and CDR2 SYDVKM. The CDR3 totals 15 residues. Here the CDR3 DNA reads TGTGCCAGCACCCGGGGGGAAAGGCCGGGCAATGAGCAGTTCTTC. Translation gives CASTRGERPGNEQFF.

The DNA for the CDR3 is TGTGCCAGCAGGTACCGGGACAGCTATGGCTACACCTTC. Its protein product is CASRYRDSYGYTF. This chain connects TRBV28 to TRBJ1-2; 7 nucleotides align to TRBD1. V lost 6 bases, J lost 4 bases, and 5 bases stayed unmatched. Looked up from germline, CDR1 is MDHEN and CDR2 is SYDVKM. This CDR3 comprises 13 residues.

CDR3 in DNA: TGTGCCAGCAGCTCAGGGACAGCGAACACCGGGGAGCTGTTTTTT. As protein: CASSSGTANTGELFF. This chain uses TRBV7-6 with TRBJ2-2; 7 positions agree with TRBD1. The trim removed 4 bases at V and 0 bases at J, leaving 2 bases unmatched. The CDR3 runs 15 residues. CDR1 is SGHVS and CDR2 is FNYEAQ in the germline V gene.

The rearrangement links TRBV7-9 to TRBJ2-1; D is ambiguous. Germline lookup yields CDR1 SEHNR and CDR2 FQNEAQ (reference sequence). Trimming left V 1 base short and J 0 bases short, with 4 bases between. The CDR3 runs 14 residues. The CDR3 nucleotides are TGTGCCAGCAGCTTAGTGAGCTCCTACAATGAGCAGTTCTTC. Translating gives CASSLVSSYNEQFF.

The chain joins TRBV5-6 to TRBJ2-7; D gene uncertain. CDR1 SGHDT and CDR2 YYEEEE come from the germline V gene. The CDR3 is 14 residues long. V lost 4 bases and J lost 6, with 17 bases in between. This chain's CDR3 is CASSRRLVESEQYF. The CDR3 coding sequence is TGTGCCAGCAGCCGCAGGTTAGTAGAGAGCGAGCAGTACTTC.

The chain has TRBV29-1 and TRBJ1-1; TRBD1 agrees at 10 bases. V shed 7 bases and J 0 bases; nucleotides not matched to a gene: 11. CDR3 size: 16 residues. CDR1 and CDR2 from the germline V gene are SQVTM and ANQGSEA. The CDR3, as DNA: TGCAGCGCAAGACAGGGGGCGACCTACATGAACACTGAAGCTTTCTTT. This codes for CSARQGATYMNTEAFF.

V usage is TRBV28 and J usage is TRBJ1-5, with TRBD1 matching over 8 bases. Germline loops: CDR1 MDHEN, CDR2 SYDVKM. The length of the CDR3 is 16 residues. V dropped 3 bases and J dropped 1; count of bases not matched to a gene: 5. CDR3 region: CASSFPGGTSNQPQHF. CDR3 DNA: TGTGCCAGCAGTTTTCCAGGGGGCACGAGCAATCAGCCCCAGCATTTT.

The J gene is TRBJ2-1, the V gene TRBV18, with D possibly TRBD1 on 6 matching bases. V was trimmed by 0 bases and J by 5 bases, leaving 14 bases between them. Germline V CDR1 and CDR2: KGHSH, LQKENI. The CDR3 covers 16 residues. The CDR3 DNA reads TGTGCCAGCTCACCACCGAACAGGGTAATGGACAATGAGCAGTTCTTC. It is translated as CASSPPNRVMDNEQFF.

The V gene is TRBV3-1 (or the pseudogene TRBV3-2), the J gene TRBJ1-4; D is undetermined. V lost 3 bases, J lost 8 bases, and 10 bases lay in between. Germline CDR1 and CDR2: LGHDT and YNNKEL (reference sequence). The CDR3 extends over 13 amino acids. CDR3 sequence: CASSQNVGEKLFF. The CDR3 bases are TGTGCCAGCAGCCAGAATGTAGGGGAAAAACTGTTTTTT.

This clone was picked up a small number of times. The chain combines TRBV29-1 with TRBJ1-1, with D possibly TRBD1 on 5 matching bases. CDR1 and CDR2 from the germline V gene are SQVTM and ANQGSEA. The CDR3 loop spans 11 amino acids. Deletions cut 3 bases from V and 6 bases from J, with 8 bases between. CDR3 nucleotides: TGCAGCGTTGAGAGGGGCCCTGAAGCTTTCTTT. Translating it yields CSVERGPEAFF.

The chain recombines TRBV27 with TRBJ2-1; D possibly corresponds to TRBD1 (6 bases). The germline V gene has CDR1 MNHEY and CDR2 SMNVEV (reference sequence). The CDR3 is 16 amino acids. V lost 5 bases and J lost 5, with 19 bases in between. CDR3 residues: CASSPHRMGAHNEQFF. DNA of the CDR3: TGTGCCAGCAGTCCGCACCGGATGGGGGCCCACAATGAGCAGTTCTTC.

The chain recombines TRBV19 with TRBJ1-1, with 7 bases fitting TRBD1. This CDR3 has 14 amino acids. CDR1 and CDR2 (germline): LNHDA, SQIVND (reference sequence). Trimming at V came to 3 bases and at J to 7 bases, leaving 8 bases not matched to a gene. The CDR3 sequence is CASSINAPGGEAFF. The CDR3 DNA reads TGTGCCAGTAGTATTAACGCTCCAGGGGGTGAAGCTTTCTTT.

The V call is TRBV19, the J call TRBJ1-6; TRBD1 agrees at 7 bases. Germline V CDR1 and CDR2: LNHDA, SQIVND (reference sequence). J gave up 6 bases and V 8 bases, and 10 bases lay outside the gene matches. The CDR3 is made up of 15 amino acids. The CDR3 nucleotides are TGTGCCAGTCAATACACGACAGGGCCTAATTCACCCCTCCACTTT. This encodes CASQYTTGPNSPLHF.

This rearrangement joins TRBV27 to TRBJ1-1, with a weak D call TRBD1 (6 bases). Deletions cut 4 bases from V and 0 bases from J, with 15 bases between. The CDR3 covers 16 residues. The germline CDR1 and CDR2 sequences are MNHEY and SMNVEV (reference sequence). This CDR3 reads CASSSPPQGMNTEAFF. The CDR3 DNA reads TGTGCCAGCAGTTCCCCCCCACAGGGTATGAACACTGAAGCTTTCTTT.